The table lists the clone carrying this T cell receptor beta chain with a count of one. Germline V gene lookup returns CDR1 LNHDA and CDR2 SQIVND (reference sequence). The CDR3 covers 16 residues. Trimming removed 7 bases from V and 9 bases from J; junction bases left unmatched: 14. The data were obtained in a study of blood T cell repertoires in COVID-19. Overall study context: The United States, Italy and Spain were the sources of the acute and convalescent COVID-19 samples. Sources were T cells, B-cell-depleted T cells, or PBMCs; the material itself was cDNA or gDNA.

Source study methods: Estimation of nucleated cell counts was performed using reference gene primer amplification. Some clones are missing from TCRdb's copy, which holds only in-frame ones; the method was immunoSEQ multiplex PCR. V, J and clone size are taken as reported in that table, and D and trimming were inferred from the DNA itself. The sample shows roughly 150,000 clones, around 77% of them seen only once. The J gene is TRBJ2-1, the V gene TRBV19; 11 bases align to TRBD2. The TCR was taken from a man over 45 with active or convalescent COVID-19. The sequenced sample consisted of peripheral blood. CDR3 coding DNA: TGTGCCAGTAACGCCGGGGTCCTAGCGGGAGGTACTGAGCAGTTCTTC. It is translated as CASNAGVLAGGTEQFF.